The following is a TCR beta chain sequence with its context. Its antigen is not identified. Enrolled ophthalmopathy patients presented with a Clinical Activity Score of at least 3, a NOSPECS grade of at least 4, and disease duration under 3 months. Researchers took RNA transcripts and amplified the TCR beta CDR3 regions from them. The HTBI set primed first-round TCR CDR3 RT-PCR. Using its own MiXCR run on the multiplex PCR reads, TCRdb lists one record per CDR3 protein. Among almost 500,000 distinct CDR3 sequences listed, around a fifth were seen once. The record originates from a study of T cells in Graves' hyperthyroidism and ophthalmopathy. Study conclusions and caveats: The majority of expanded thyroid clonotypes above 0.001 also appeared in blood.

The CDR3 is made up of 14 amino acids. V was cut by 5 bases and J by 3 bases, with 14 bases left in between. In germline, CDR1 is KGHSH, CDR2 LQKENI. This receptor was obtained from a woman in her sixties or seventies with Graves' ophthalmopathy. Sequencing used blood. The chain couples TRBV18 to TRBJ2-7; D might be TRBD2 (6 bases). For the CDR3, the DNA is TGTGCCAGCTCATCGCCCGGGACTGGCTACGAGCAGTACTTC. It specifies CASSSPGTGYEQYF.